The 31 T cell receptor beta chains given below trace back to one sample, sequenced in a study of blood T cell repertoires in COVID-19. Some clones are missing from TCRdb's copy, which holds only in-frame ones; the method was immunoSEQ multiplex PCR. This table holds roughly 17,000 clones, under 90% found once. The specimen sequenced was peripheral blood. These receptors were taken from a human donor with active COVID-19. The donor label of this sample is uncertain.

The CDR3 region is CASSLFPGETQYF. The CDR3 DNA reads as TGTGCCAGCAGCTTGTTTCCAGGAGAGACCCAGTACTTC. This chain joins TRBV5-4 and TRBJ2-5; D call uncertain. The germline CDR1 and CDR2 sequences are SGHNT and YYREEE (reference sequence). Deletions cut 1 base from V and 4 bases from J, with 8 bases between. This CDR3 has 13 amino acids. Together with reference TRBV5-4 and TRBJ2-5, the CDR3 gives the full variable domain: ETGVTQSPTHLIKTRGQQVTLRCSSQSGHNTVSWYQQALGQGPQFIFQYYREEENGRGNFPPRFSGLQFPNYSSELNVNALELDDSALYLCASSLFPGETQYFGPGTRLLVL.

V is TRBV4-1 and J is TRBJ2-2; the D gene is possibly TRBD2 (5 bases). The CDR3 length is 15 residues. Germline V gene data show CDR1 as MGHRA and CDR2 as YSYEKL. Trimming took 1 base from V and 7 from J, leaving 13 bases between them. This CDR3 reads CASSQVLLAIGELFF. Written as DNA, the CDR3 is TGCGCCAGCAGCCAAGTCCTCCTAGCTATCGGGGAGCTGTTTTTT.

The chain couples TRBV7-2 to TRBJ1-5; possibly TRBD1 for D (6 bases). CDR3 length equals 14 residues. V shed 5 bases and J shed 3 bases, with 11 bases lying between them. Germline CDR1 and CDR2: SGHTA and FQGNSA. CDR3 nucleotide sequence: TGTGCCAGCAGCCCCGGACAGTTCAATCAGCCCCAGCATTTT. It is translated as CASSPGQFNQPQHF.

The chain recombines TRBV5-6 with TRBJ2-7; the D gene is possibly TRBD2 (6 bases). Trimming pared 0 bases from V and 5 bases from J, leaving 24 bases between. Germline loops: CDR1 SGHDT, CDR2 YYEEEE. The CDR3 length is 18 residues. CDR3 sequence reads: CASSLGVPPSEKPHEQYF. In DNA, the CDR3 is TGTGCCAGCAGCTTGGGGGTGCCCCCTAGCGAGAAACCCCACGAGCAGTACTTC. Full variable domain (remainder filled in from reference TRBV5-6 and TRBJ2-7): DAGVTQSPTHLIKTRGQQVTLRCSPKSGHDTVSWYQQALGQGPQFIFQYYEEEERQRGNFPDRFSGHQFPNYSSELNVNALLLGDSALYLCASSLGVPPSEKPHEQYFGPGTRLTVT.

V usage is TRBV7-8 and J usage is TRBJ2-5; 12 nucleotides match TRBD2. The germline V gene encodes CDR1 SGHVS and CDR2 FQNEAQ. CDR3 length: 16 amino acids. V shed 3 bases, J shed 5 bases, and the junction held 7 bases outside the gene matches. This CDR3 reads CASSFSSGGAGETQYF. CDR3 DNA sequence: TGTGCCAGCAGCTTTTCTAGCGGGGGGGCCGGGGAGACCCAGTACTTC.

This rearrangement joins TRBV11-2 to TRBJ2-7; 9 nucleotides agree with TRBD2. V gave up 1 base and J gave up 2 bases; unmatched junction bases: 3. The CDR3 has 15 amino acids. CDR1 and CDR2 from the germline V gene are SGHAT and FQNNGV. CDR3 bases: TGTGCCAGCAGCTTAGGAGGGACTAGCCCCTACGAGCAGTACTTC. Translated, it gives CASSLGGTSPYEQYF.

This chain connects TRBV7-8 to TRBJ1-1, with D tentatively TRBD1 (5 bases). Trimming shortened V by 4 bases and J by 0 bases, and 9 bases separated the two germline ends. CDR3 length: 14 residues. In germline, CDR1 is SGHVS, CDR2 FQNEAQ. CDR3: CASSYRWMNTEAFF. CDR3 DNA: TGTGCCAGCAGCTACAGGTGGATGAACACTGAAGCTTTCTTT.

The rearrangement uses TRBV27 and TRBJ1-1; unclear D gene. The CDR3 is 11 amino acids. In germline, CDR1 is MNHEY, CDR2 SMNVEV (reference sequence). V lost 5 bases, J lost 8 bases, and 9 bases lay in between. The CDR3 is CASSTIGEAFF. The CDR3 DNA sequence: TGTGCCAGCAGTACTATCGGGGAAGCTTTCTTT.

The CDR3 nucleotides are TGTGCCAGCAGCGATGGACTAGCGGGACCCTACAATGAGCAGTTCTTC. Amino acids: CASSDGLAGPYNEQFF. V and J are TRBV7-9 and TRBJ2-1; 12 positions agree with TRBD2. CDR1 and CDR2 (germline): SEHNR, FQNEAQ (reference sequence). This CDR3 is 16 amino acids long. The ends lost 5 bases at V and 2 bases at J; junction bases unmatched: 4. Together with reference TRBV7-9 and TRBJ2-1, the CDR3 gives the full variable domain: DTGVSQNPRHKITKRGQNVTFRCDPISEHNRLYWYRQTLGQGPEFLTYFQNEAQLEKSRLLSDRFSAERPKGSFSTLEIQRTEQGDSAMYLCASSDGLAGPYNEQFFGPGTRLTVL.

The chain joins TRBV12-5 to TRBJ1-3; no firm D call. The CDR3 totals 15 residues. Between the trimmed V and J ends, which lost 4 bases and 1 base, there was a span of 11 bases. Germline CDR1 reads LGHNT; CDR2 reads FRNRAP. The DNA of the CDR3 is TGTGCTAGTGGTTCCCGAGGGAGGTCTGGAAACACCATATATTTT. Translation gives CASGSRGRSGNTIYF.

The V and J genes are TRBV4-3 and TRBJ1-4; D is unresolved. CDR3 length: 18 amino acids. V shed 0 bases and J shed 7 bases, with 21 bases lying between them. Germline loops: CDR1 LGHNA, CDR2 YSLEER. In DNA, the CDR3 is TGCGCCAGCAGCCAAGATCTCCTATCCGGCGGGGAAGGTGAAAAACTGTTTTTT. It is translated as CASSQDLLSGGEGEKLFF.

The rearrangement joins TRBV5-4 to TRBJ2-7, with D possibly being TRBD2 (6 bases). Germline CDR1 reads SGHNT; CDR2 reads YYREEE (reference sequence). CDR3 size: 14 residues. The germline V and J ends were trimmed by 4 bases and 2 bases, with 13 bases remaining between them. The CDR3 protein is CASSMGTAPYEQYF. CDR3 bases: TGTGCCAGCAGCATGGGGACTGCACCCTACGAGCAGTACTTC.

The chain recombines TRBV5-1 with TRBJ2-2; the match to TRBD2 covers 8 bases. Unmatched junction bases numbered 12, after V lost 4 bases and J lost 7 bases. The CDR3 totals 16 residues. Germline V CDR1 and CDR2: SGHRS, YFSETQ. The CDR3 here is CASSPQASGGSGELFF. The CDR3 bases are TGCGCCAGCAGCCCCCAGGCGAGCGGGGGAAGCGGGGAGCTGTTTTTT. Looking up the rest from reference TRBV5-1 and TRBJ2-2 gives the full variable domain: KAGVTQTPRYLIKTRGQQVTLSCSPISGHRSVSWYQQTPGQGLQFLFEYFSETQRNKGNFPGRFSGRQFSNSRSEMNVSTLELGDSALYLCASSPQASGGSGELFFGEGSRLTVL.

The rearrangement links TRBV4-3 to TRBJ2-3; no firm D call. Germline CDR1 is LGHNA and CDR2 is YSLEER. The CDR3 spans 15 residues. Deletions cut 4 bases from V and 0 bases from J, with 11 bases between. The CDR3 bases are TGCGCCAGCAGCCCACTGGTTCTAAGCACAGATACGCAGTATTTT. Protein sequence: CASSPLVLSTDTQYF.

The chain employs TRBV6-4 and TRBJ2-1, with D tentatively TRBD2 (6 bases). The V and J ends lost 8 bases and 3 bases respectively, with 20 bases between them. CDR1 MRHNA and CDR2 SNTAGT come from the germline V gene. The CDR3 consists of 16 residues. CDR3 sequence: CASSRSSGVDYNEQFF. The CDR3 DNA reads TGTGCCAGCTCAAGAAGTAGCGGCGTAGACTACAATGAGCAGTTCTTC.

This chain connects TRBV10-3 to TRBJ1-2; D not resolved. Germline V lookup: CDR1 ENHRY, CDR2 SYGVKD. The CDR3 is 12 residues long. The germline V and J ends were trimmed by 0 bases and 3 bases, with 2 bases remaining between them. The CDR3 bases are TGTGCCATCAGTGAGTCCGACTATGGCTACACCTTC. This codes for CAISESDYGYTF.

The chain has TRBV24-1 and TRBJ2-7; 7 positions agree with TRBD1. The germline gives CDR1 KGHDR, CDR2 SFDVKD. The CDR3 covers 14 residues. J was trimmed by 2 bases and V by 8 bases; bases with no gene match: 8. The CDR3 sequence is CATIRDRNAYEQYF. DNA for the CDR3: TGTGCCACCATCCGGGACAGAAATGCCTACGAGCAGTACTTC.

The genes are TRBV4-2 and TRBJ2-5; D is possibly TRBD2 (7 bases). V lost 0 bases and J lost 2, with 19 bases in between. The CDR3 sequence is 18 residues long. Germline loops: CDR1 LGHNA, CDR2 YNFKEQ. CDR3 protein: CASSQDQVGGGQQETQYF. CDR3 nucleotides: TGTGCCAGCAGCCAAGACCAGGTGGGGGGGGGCCAACAAGAGACCCAGTACTTC.

This clone is a singleton in its sample. The rearrangement joins TRBV7-9 to TRBJ2-7, with D perhaps TRBD2 (6 bases). Trimming removed 3 bases at V and 4 bases at J, with 19 bases between. This CDR3 is 16 amino acids long. CDR1 is SEHNR and CDR2 is FQNEAQ in the germline V gene (reference sequence). The CDR3: CASSLTGLPQVYEQYF. CDR3 sequence (DNA): TGTGCCAGCAGCTTGACCGGACTACCACAGGTTTACGAGCAGTACTTC. The variable domain in full, completed from reference TRBV7-9 and TRBJ2-7, reads DTGVSQNPRHKITKRGQNVTFRCDPISEHNRLYWYRQTLGQGPEFLTYFQNEAQLEKSRLLSDRFSAERPKGSFSTLEIQRTEQGDSAMYLCASSLTGLPQVYEQYFGPGTRLTVT.

This clone showed up just a few times. V is TRBV19 and J is TRBJ1-4; D is unresolved. Germline V gene data show CDR1 as LNHDA and CDR2 as SQIVND (reference sequence). The CDR3 has 12 amino acids. Trimming stripped 11 bases from V and 3 bases from J, with 10 bases between. Written as DNA, the CDR3 is TGTGCCTCGAGACACCCTAATGAAAAACTGTTTTTT. It encodes CASRHPNEKLFF.

J is TRBJ1-5 and V is TRBV5-5; 9 bases align to TRBD1. CDR1 and CDR2 (germline): SGHKS, YYEKEE (reference sequence). This CDR3 region has 14 residues. J lost 8 bases, V lost 4 bases, and 7 bases had no gene match. The CDR3 DNA sequence: TGTGCCAGCAGCATTACAGGGGGCGCGGAGCCCCAGCATTTT. Translating it yields CASSITGGAEPQHF.

The rearrangement links TRBV6-1 to TRBJ1-1; TRBD1 might be the D (6 bases). The CDR3 spans 17 residues. Trimming took off 1 base at V and 4 bases at J, with 19 bases between the two ends. Germline CDR1 reads MNHNS; CDR2 reads SASEGT. This CDR3 reads CASSEGTGQRLSTEAFF. The DNA for the CDR3 is TGTGCCAGCAGTGAAGGAACCGGACAGAGACTGAGCACTGAAGCTTTCTTT.

The V and J genes are TRBV27 and TRBJ2-2; TRBD2 agrees at 12 bases. The CDR3 spans 16 residues. Germline V gene sequence: CDR1 MNHEY, CDR2 SMNVEV (reference sequence). Losses at the gene ends were 4 bases for V and 9 bases for J; bases not matched to a gene: 9. The CDR3 sequence: CASSYSGTSGYRELFF. The DNA for the CDR3 is TGTGCCAGCAGTTACTCCGGGACTAGCGGGTACAGGGAGCTGTTTTTT.

This clone was seen only once. The chain recombines TRBV6-5 with TRBJ1-4, with D hard to call. Per germline, CDR1 MNHEY and CDR2 SVGAGI. The CDR3 has 14 amino acids. Deletions cut 6 bases from V and 3 bases from J, with 11 bases between. This CDR3 is CASRTGLSNEKLFF. The CDR3 DNA follows: TGTGCCAGCAGGACTGGGTTATCTAATGAAAAACTGTTTTTT.

The chain carries TRBV6-2 or TRBV6-3 and TRBJ1-2, with D possibly TRBD1 on 5 matching bases. The CDR3 totals 15 residues. Trimming left V 2 bases short and J 3 bases short, with 13 bases between. Germline V gene lookup returns CDR1 MNHEY and CDR2 SVGEGT. The CDR3 sequence is CASSYAKQVHYGYTF. CDR3 DNA sequence: TGTGCCAGCAGTTACGCTAAACAGGTCCACTATGGCTACACCTTC.

The rearrangement joins TRBV27 to TRBJ1-2; 8 bases are shared with TRBD1. CDR1 is MNHEY and CDR2 is SMNVEV in the germline V gene (reference sequence). The CDR3 has 13 residues. V lost 6 bases and J lost 4; bases outside the gene matches: 4. CDR3 amino acids: CASRAGQAYGYTF. The CDR3, as DNA: TGTGCCAGCAGGGCGGGACAGGCCTATGGCTACACCTTC.

The rearrangement joins TRBV6-5 to TRBJ2-5; no clear D gene. CDR3 length equals 15 residues. Between the trimmed V and J ends, which lost 2 bases and 5 bases, there was a span of 15 bases. Germline-derived CDR1 and CDR2 are MNHEY and SVGAGI. CDR3 coding DNA: TGTGCCAGCAGTTACAATAGTGGTGTCCCGGAGACCCAGTACTTC. It is translated as CASSYNSGVPETQYF.

The sample holds one count of this clone. This chain uses TRBV15 with TRBJ1-1, with D possibly matching TRBD1 (5 bases). Germline loops: CDR1 LNHNV, CDR2 YYDKDF (reference sequence). This CDR3 comprises 16 residues. The V gene lost 0 bases and the J gene lost 0 bases, with 11 bases spanning the gap. CDR3 nucleotides: TGTGCCACCAGCAGAGACCGGGGGAGAGTGAACACTGAAGCTTTCTTT. Translating it yields CATSRDRGRVNTEAFF. The full variable domain, completed using reference TRBV15 and TRBJ1-1, is DAMVIQNPRYQVTQFGKPVTLSCSQTLNHNVMYWYQQKSSQAPKLLFHYYDKDFNNEADTPDNFQSRRPNTSFCFLDIRSPGLGDTAMYLCATSRDRGRVNTEAFFGQGTRLTVV.

The chain joins TRBV4-1 to TRBJ2-7; D possibly corresponds to TRBD2 (7 bases). CDR3 length equals 14 residues. V lost 4 bases and J 3 bases, leaving 13 bases between the germline ends. Germline values: CDR1 MGHRA, CDR2 YSYEKL. This CDR3 is CASSPVGGDYEQYF. CDR3 sequence (DNA): TGCGCCAGCAGCCCGGTAGGGGGGGACTACGAGCAGTACTTC.

This clone appeared a few times. V and J are TRBV7-2 and TRBJ2-5; the D is unclear. Germline V gives CDR1 SGHTA, CDR2 FQGNSA. This CDR3 region has 11 residues. The V end lost 6 bases, the J end lost 1 base, and 3 bases lay between the germline ends. In DNA, the CDR3 is TGTGCCAGCAGGGCCCAAGAGACCCAGTACTTC. The encoded protein is CASRAQETQYF.

This chain connects TRBV19 to TRBJ2-1; D possibly corresponds to TRBD1 (6 bases). V was cut by 5 bases and J by 0 bases, with 8 bases left in between. Germline CDR1 and CDR2: LNHDA and SQIVND (reference sequence). The CDR3 sequence is 14 residues long. The CDR3 nucleotides read TGTGCCAGTAGTGTGACAGGCTCCTACAATGAGCAGTTCTTC. Its translation is CASSVTGSYNEQFF.